These T cell receptor beta chains were read from a single sample in a study of T cell responses to AZD1222 COVID-19 vaccine. TCRdb's copy holds only in-frame clones and misses some; the assay was immunoSEQ multiplex PCR. The table has approximately 180,000 clones, roughly 89% seen once. The sequencing used peripheral blood, collected on day 0 of AZD1222 vaccination. The receptors were sampled from an adult in good health. Each CDR3 is given with its conserved first and last residue. A D gene is named only where the DNA matches it firmly. Part of the rows lack a size; the others show once, few, many or a class for expanded clones.

CDR3 protein	CDR3 DNA	V gene	J gene	D gene	clone size
CAGIGQNEKLFF	TGTGCCGGAATTGGACAGAATGAAAAACTGTTTTTT	TRBV7-9	TRBJ1-4	NA	NA
CASSLSNQPQHF	TGTGCCAGCAGCCTTAGCAATCAGCCCCAGCATTTT	TRBV3-1/TRBV3-2	TRBJ1-5	NA	NA
CASSPPEGEWNTGELFF	TGTGCCAGCTCACCACCGGAGGGGGAGTGGAACACCGGGGAGCTGTTTTTT	TRBV18	TRBJ2-2	NA	NA
CASSGNSGGIYGYTF	TGTGCCAGCAGCGGGAACTCGGGGGGGATTTATGGCTACACCTTC	TRBV2	TRBJ1-2	NA	NA
CASSEQRVPQETQYF	TGTGCCAGCAGTGAACAAAGGGTCCCACAAGAGACCCAGTACTTC	TRBV6-1	TRBJ2-5	NA	once
CASSLADREGSPLHF	TGTGCCAGCAGCTTAGCGGACAGGGAAGGTTCACCCCTCCACTTT	TRBV7-2	TRBJ1-6	TRBD1	NA
CASNPGIKATEAFF	TGTGCCAGCAATCCGGGAATTAAAGCCACTGAAGCTTTCTTT	TRBV7-6	TRBJ1-1	NA	NA
CASSFLGQDYQPQHF	TGTGCCAGCAGTTTCCTGGGACAGGATTATCAGCCCCAGCATTTT	TRBV27	TRBJ1-5	TRBD1	NA
CAISESIGGNTGELFF	TGTGCCATCAGTGAGTCGATAGGGGGGAACACCGGGGAGCTGTTTTTT	TRBV10-3	TRBJ2-2	NA	NA
CASSPSDTSYNEQFF	TGTGCCAGCAGCCCCTCGGACACTTCCTACAATGAGCAGTTCTTC	TRBV14	TRBJ2-1	NA	NA
CATSDWGTNGRTQYF	TGTGCCACCAGTGATTGGGGGACGAACGGGCGGACCCAGTACTTC	TRBV24-1	TRBJ2-5	NA	NA
CASSSRRGYSNQPQHF	TGTGCCAGCAGTTCCCGCCGGGGCTATAGCAATCAGCCCCAGCATTTT	TRBV28	TRBJ1-5	NA	NA
CASSPRTGDTIYF	TGTGCCAGCTCACCCCGGACAGGGGACACCATATATTTT	TRBV18	TRBJ1-3	TRBD1	NA
CASSDRGTVRGGYTF	TGTGCCAGCAGTGACAGGGGCACCGTCCGAGGCGGCTACACCTTC	TRBV27	TRBJ1-2	TRBD1	NA
CASSLDGQDYQPQHF	TGTGCCAGCAGCTTAGACGGACAGGACTATCAGCCCCAGCATTTT	TRBV11-2	TRBJ1-5	TRBD1	NA
CASSQDTLAYEQFF	TGTGCCAGCAGCCAAGATACCCTAGCCTATGAGCAGTTCTTC	TRBV4-2	TRBJ2-1	NA	NA
CASSLSGGWQPQHF	TGTGCCAGCAGTTTATCAGGGGGCTGGCAGCCCCAGCATTTT	TRBV27	TRBJ1-5	TRBD1	NA
CASSPQAQNTGELFF	TGTGCCAGCTCACCACAGGCTCAGAACACCGGGGAGCTGTTTTTT	TRBV18	TRBJ2-2	NA	NA
CASSLFLSQNTEAFF	TGTGCCAGCAGCTTATTCCTGAGCCAGAACACTGAAGCTTTCTTT	TRBV7-8	TRBJ1-1	NA	NA
CASSFRHISGNTIYF	TGTGCCAGCAGCTTCCGACACATCTCTGGAAACACCATATATTTT	TRBV11-2	TRBJ1-3	NA	NA
CAWSLTGDGYTF	TGTGCCTGGAGTCTGACGGGCGATGGCTACACCTTC	TRBV30	TRBJ1-2	NA	NA
CASSFSEQFF	TGTGCCAGCAGTTTTAGTGAGCAGTTCTTC	TRBV28	TRBJ2-1	NA	NA
CASSLGWEETQYF	TGTGCCAGCAGCTTAGGTTGGGAAGAGACCCAGTACTTC	TRBV7-6	TRBJ2-5	NA	NA
CASVRTGGWTEAFF	TGTGCCAGCGTTAGGACAGGGGGCTGGACTGAAGCTTTCTTT	TRBV28	TRBJ1-1	TRBD1	NA
CASSLNRGQPQHF	TGTGCCAGCAGCTTAAACAGGGGCCAGCCCCAGCATTTT	TRBV7-3	TRBJ1-5	TRBD1	NA
CASSTSDGGLLLYEQYF	TGTGCCAGCAGCACATCGGACGGCGGACTGCTGCTGTACGAGCAGTACTTC	TRBV6-4	TRBJ2-7	NA	NA
CASSLSRGDYGYTF	TGTGCCAGCAGCTTGTCTCGAGGGGATTATGGCTACACCTTC	TRBV7-3	TRBJ1-2	NA	NA
CASSQDIAATGELFF	TGTGCCAGCAGCCAAGATATAGCAGCCACCGGGGAGCTGTTTTTT	TRBV3-1/TRBV3-2	TRBJ2-2	NA	once
CASSVGRGRSTEAFF	TGTGCCAGCAGCGTCGGCAGGGGGCGTAGCACTGAAGCTTTCTTT	TRBV9	TRBJ1-1	TRBD1	NA
CASSWGTGEGDTEAFF	TGTGCCAGCAGCTGGGGGACAGGGGAGGGTGACACTGAAGCTTTCTTT	TRBV9	TRBJ1-1	TRBD1	NA
CASSPRVSGSYEQYF	TGTGCCAGCAGTCCCCGGGTTAGCGGATCCTACGAGCAGTACTTC	TRBV5-4	TRBJ2-7	NA	NA
CASSIIGEAFF	TGTGCCAGTAGTATCATAGGGGAAGCTTTCTTT	TRBV19	TRBJ1-1	NA	NA
CSGTDTQYF	TGCAGTGGAACAGATACGCAGTATTTT	TRBV20-1	TRBJ2-3	NA	NA
CASSPTRRMNTEAFF	TGTGCCAGCAGCCCAACCCGTCGAATGAACACTGAAGCTTTCTTT	TRBV7-2	TRBJ1-1	NA	NA
CASQSLGGGEKLFF	TGTGCCAGCCAGTCCCTAGGGGGCGGCGAAAAACTGTTTTTT	TRBV28	TRBJ1-4	TRBD1	NA
CAISDSGNTIYF	TGTGCCATCAGTGACTCTGGAAACACCATATATTTT	TRBV10-3	TRBJ1-3	NA	NA
CAWGYHNEQFF	TGTGCCTGGGGCTACCACAATGAGCAGTTCTTC	TRBV30	TRBJ2-1	NA	once
CASSYSSGGNEQFF	TGTGCCAGCAGTTACTCCTCCGGGGGCAATGAGCAGTTCTTC	TRBV6-5	TRBJ2-1	NA	NA
CASSVAGGRSSSGNTIYF	TGTGCCAGCAGCGTAGCAGGGGGCAGGTCCTCCTCTGGAAACACCATATATTTT	TRBV9	TRBJ1-3	TRBD1	NA
CASSPSFNTEAFF	TGCGCCAGCAGTCCTTCCTTTAACACTGAAGCTTTCTTT	TRBV5-1	TRBJ1-1	NA	NA
CAISESEGGRDQPQHF	TGTGCCATCAGTGAGTCGGAAGGGGGCAGGGATCAGCCCCAGCATTTT	TRBV10-3	TRBJ1-5	TRBD1	few
CASSLQTPDYEQYF	TGCGCCAGCAGCCTCCAGACCCCGGACTACGAGCAGTACTTC	TRBV4-1	TRBJ2-7	NA	few
CASSQGSGWLEYGYTF	TGTGCCAGCAGCCAAGGATCGGGGTGGTTAGAGTATGGCTACACCTTC	TRBV3-1/TRBV3-2	TRBJ1-2	NA	NA
CASSESRWGGANTIYF	TGCGCCAGCAGTGAGTCCAGGTGGGGAGGGGCCAACACCATATATTTT	TRBV10-2	TRBJ1-3	NA	NA
CASSWATGTGGSSPLHF	TGTGCCAGCAGTTGGGCAACCGGGACAGGTGGTAGTTCACCCCTCCACTTT	TRBV7-2	TRBJ1-6	TRBD1	NA
CASSFTGGADHYGYTF	TGTGCCAGCAGCTTTACAGGAGGGGCTGATCACTATGGCTACACCTTC	TRBV11-2	TRBJ1-2	NA	NA
CASSFSAGAGRYEQYF	TGTGCCAGCAGTTTCTCCGCGGGGGCAGGGAGGTACGAGCAGTACTTC	TRBV28	TRBJ2-7	NA	few
CASRWTDSNQPQHF	TGTGCCAGCAGGTGGACAGATAGCAATCAGCCCCAGCATTTT	TRBV2	TRBJ1-5	NA	NA
CASSLPTGDEETQYF	TGCGCCAGCAGCCTCCCGACAGGGGACGAGGAGACCCAGTACTTC	TRBV5-1	TRBJ2-5	TRBD1	NA
CASSPPLGLTEAFF	TGTGCCAGCAGTCCCCCCTTGGGGCTCACTGAAGCTTTCTTT	TRBV28	TRBJ1-1	NA	NA
CASSGGGSGTEAFF	TGTGCCAGCAGTGGTGGGGGATCGGGAACTGAAGCTTTCTTT	TRBV25-1	TRBJ1-1	NA	once
CASRSPGAGVGIEQYF	TGTGCCAGCAGGTCCCCGGGAGCGGGAGTAGGGATCGAGCAGTACTTC	TRBV28	TRBJ2-7	TRBD2	NA
CASSPGGGAVAKNIQYF	TGTGCCAGCAGCCCCGGAGGGGGGGCCGTAGCCAAAAACATTCAGTACTTC	TRBV7-8	TRBJ2-4	NA	NA
CAWRGGLYTGELFF	TGTGCCTGGAGGGGGGGACTTTACACCGGGGAGCTGTTTTTT	TRBV30	TRBJ2-2	NA	NA